The text below deals with one T cell receptor beta chain. Its antigen is still unknown. Primers included in the PCR were 60 Vbeta and 13 Jbeta primers. Profiled with immunoSEQ multiplex PCR; TCRdb holds only in-frame clones, not every one. The profile shows about 130,000 clones, approximately 69% of them singletons. The sample originates from a study of cytomegalovirus exposure and HLA in healthy donors. Study context: Earlier, 100 million or so unique TCR beta sequences were recovered from around 200 million T cells by an analysis. Study-wide results and caveats: In an earlier analysis, about 87% or about 30%: the productive usage of most TCR beta V segments.

J was trimmed by 6 bases and V by 6 bases; bases with no gene match: 11. This CDR3 spans 15 amino acids. Germline loops: CDR1 PRHDT, CDR2 FYEKMQ (reference sequence). V gene TRBV13 combines with J gene TRBJ1-1, with TRBD1 matching over 9 bases. This sequence originates from a man aged 40-49 years in good health and CMV-seropositive. What was sequenced was PBMCs. As DNA, the CDR3 is TGTGCCAGCAGAACGGGACAGGGAAGGGGTTCTGAAGCTTTCTTT. This sequence encodes CASRTGQGRGSEAFF.